A single sample is the source of the 22 T cell receptor beta chains below, sequenced in a study of T cells after yellow fever vaccination. TCRdb analysed the 5' RACE reads with MiXCR anew, one entry per CDR3 protein. This sample has more than 95,000 distinct CDR3 sequences, with 7.4% found just once. This material consisted of CD4+ T cells sorted from PBMCs, taken 9 to 11 days after the first yellow fever vaccination. These receptors originate from a man aged 18 to 30 who received the YFV17D yellow fever vaccine.

The rearrangement joins TRBV5-1 to TRBJ2-7; 10 nucleotides align to TRBD1. The CDR3 length is 13 residues. Trimming at V came to 8 bases and at J to 2 bases, leaving 4 bases not matched to a gene. Germline CDR1 reads SGHRS; CDR2 reads YFSETQ. The CDR3 protein is CARGQGGPYEQYV. The DNA of the CDR3 is TGCGCCAGAGGACAGGGGGGACCCTACGAGCAGTACGTC.

This clonotype was detected many times. This rearrangement joins TRBV5-1 to TRBJ2-6, with D uncertain. Trimming took 0 bases from V and 3 from J, leaving 10 bases between them. Germline values: CDR1 SGHRS, CDR2 YFSETQ. CDR3 length equals 16 residues. The CDR3 coding sequence is TGCGCCAGCAGCTTGGAAGGGTCGGGTGGGGCCAACGTCCTGACTTTC. Its translation: CASSLEGSGGANVLTF.

This clonotype was seen repeatedly, ten times or more. CDR3 coding DNA: TGTGCCAGCAGGATGGGGGGGACCCTCTACAATGAGCAGTTCTTC. Protein sequence: CASRMGGTLYNEQFF. V gene TRBV7-9 combines with J gene TRBJ2-1; 7 bases fit TRBD2. The CDR3 is 15 amino acids. Germline CDR1 and CDR2: SEHNR and FQNEAQ (reference sequence). V lost 6 bases and J lost 3; bases outside the gene matches: 8.

This chain uses TRBV19 with TRBJ2-3; TRBD1 aligns across 10 bases. There are 15 residues in the CDR3. Germline V lookup: CDR1 LNHDA, CDR2 SQIVND (reference sequence). Unmatched junction bases numbered 10, after V lost 7 bases and J lost 6 bases. The CDR3 bases are TGTGCCAGTATAAAAAGGGACAGGGGTGGTGATACGCAGTATTTT. Its protein product is CASIKRDRGGDTQYF.

This clonotype has ten or more counts. The rearrangement joins TRBV3-1 to TRBJ2-3; D uncertain. CDR3 length: 15 amino acids. The germline V gene has CDR1 LGHDT and CDR2 YNNKEL (reference sequence). Trimming removed 4 bases at V and 0 bases at J, with 11 bases between. CDR3 amino acids: CASSPGRSSTDTQYF. The CDR3 DNA reads as TGTGCCAGCAGCCCCGGACGTAGCAGCACAGATACGCAGTATTTT.

This clonotype appeared many times. V and J are TRBV18 and TRBJ2-7; D possibly uses TRBD1 or TRBD2 (5 bases each). Trimming stripped 3 bases from V and 0 bases from J, with 15 bases between. The CDR3 loop spans 16 amino acids. The germline V gene encodes CDR1 KGHSH and CDR2 LQKENI. CDR3: CASSPGADGSSYEQYF. The CDR3 DNA is TGTGCCAGCTCACCCGGGGCGGACGGATCCTCCTACGAGCAGTACTTC.

This clonotype came up many times. This chain links TRBV7-2 with TRBJ1-4; D uncertain. Trimming stripped 8 bases from V and 4 bases from J, with 11 bases between. The CDR3 totals 13 residues. The germline V gene has CDR1 SGHTA and CDR2 FQGNSA. The CDR3 here is CASGWFFNEKLFF. The CDR3 DNA sequence: TGTGCCAGCGGTTGGTTCTTTAATGAAAAACTGTTTTTT.

The sample holds a few counts of this clonotype. This chain links TRBV7-2 with TRBJ1-1, with TRBD1 matching 8 bases. There are 14 residues in the CDR3. V trimming: 2 bases; J trimming: 5 bases; junction bases outside the gene matches: 4. Per the germline V gene, CDR1 is SGHTA and CDR2 is FQGNSA. The CDR3 DNA reads TGTGCCAGCAGCTTAAGGACAGGGCCGACTGAAGCTTTCTTT. This translates into CASSLRTGPTEAFF.

This clonotype was recorded at least ten times. The V and J genes are TRBV11-2 and TRBJ2-6, with 7 bases aligning to TRBD1. CDR3 length equals 18 residues. CDR1 SGHAT and CDR2 FQNNGV come from the germline V gene. J gave up 2 bases and V 5 bases, and 12 bases lay outside the gene matches. CDR3 in amino acids: CASSVRGRNLPGANVLTF. Written as DNA, the CDR3 is TGTGCCAGCAGCGTGAGGGGGCGTAACTTACCTGGGGCCAACGTCCTGACTTTC.

The chain carries TRBV20-1 and TRBJ2-3; 10 bases fit TRBD2. This CDR3 contains 15 residues. Germline V gene lookup returns CDR1 DFQATT and CDR2 SNEGSKA (reference sequence). V shed 6 bases and J 7 bases; nucleotides not matched to a gene: 13. In DNA form, the CDR3 reads TGCAGTGCCTCCTTGAGCGGGGGGGCCTCGAATACGCAGTATTTT. This codes for CSASLSGGASNTQYF.

In this sample, this clonotype turned up many times. The V gene is TRBV7-2, the J gene TRBJ1-1, with 9 bases identical to TRBD1. This CDR3 has 12 amino acids. V lost 4 bases to trimming and J lost 11 bases; unmatched junction nucleotides: 5. Looked up from germline, CDR1 is SGHTA and CDR2 is FQGNSA. The CDR3 nucleotides read TGTGCCAGCAGCTCGGACAGGGGAAAGGCTTTCTTT. Translated, it gives CASSSDRGKAFF. Together with reference TRBV7-2 and TRBJ1-1, the CDR3 gives the full variable domain: GAGVSQSPSNKVTEKGKDVELRCDPISGHTALYWYRQSLGQGLEFLIYFQGNSAPDKSGLPSDRFSAERTGGSVSTLTIQRTQQEDSAVYLCASSSDRGKAFFGQGTRLTVV.

This clonotype was seen many times. This chain uses TRBV4-1 with TRBJ2-6; D may be TRBD2 (5 bases). The CDR3 runs to 16 residues. Germline loops: CDR1 MGHRA, CDR2 YSYEKL. V gave up 5 bases and J gave up 2 bases, with 13 bases separating them. The CDR3 sequence: CASSNPRGAGANVLTF. CDR3 nucleotides: TGCGCCAGCAGCAACCCTCGGGGAGCTGGGGCCAACGTCCTGACTTTC.

This clonotype was seen many times. This rearrangement joins TRBV6-5 to TRBJ2-1; 7 bases fit TRBD1. J lost 3 bases, V lost 6 bases, and 8 bases had no gene match. Germline V lookup: CDR1 MNHEY, CDR2 SVGAGI. The CDR3 totals 15 residues. CDR3 sequence: CASRSGTENYNEQFF. CDR3 in DNA: TGTGCCAGCAGGTCCGGGACAGAGAACTACAATGAGCAGTTCTTC.

The table lists this clonotype with a few counts. The rearrangement uses TRBV30 and TRBJ2-7, with D unclear. The CDR3 is 12 amino acids. V lost 3 bases and J lost 2, with 8 bases in between. Germline lookup yields CDR1 GTSNPN and CDR2 SVGIG (reference sequence). CDR3 region: CAWSSQPYEQYF. The CDR3 DNA reads as TGTGCCTGGAGCAGCCAACCCTACGAGCAGTACTTC.

At least ten counts were recorded for this clonotype. This chain connects TRBV7-2 to TRBJ2-1; tentatively, D is TRBD2 (6 bases). The CDR3 runs to 16 residues. V was pared by 4 bases and J by 2 bases, with 15 bases between. Germline loops: CDR1 SGHTA, CDR2 FQGNSA. CDR3 residues: CASSSEGLLTYNEQFF. The CDR3 DNA sequence: TGTGCCAGCAGCTCAGAGGGACTCCTAACCTACAATGAGCAGTTCTTC.

This rearrangement joins TRBV28 to TRBJ2-4; D is unresolved. V was trimmed by 5 bases and J by 8 bases, leaving 7 bases between them. This CDR3 is 11 amino acids long. Germline-derived CDR1 and CDR2 are MDHEN and SYDVKM. The CDR3 here is CASSPRDIQYF. The CDR3 DNA reads as TGTGCCAGCAGTCCAAGGGACATTCAGTACTTC.

This clonotype has at least ten counts. The V and J genes are TRBV28 and TRBJ2-5; D is possibly TRBD1 (6 bases). V was trimmed by 4 bases and J by 1 base, leaving 7 bases between them. Germline V gene sequence: CDR1 MDHEN, CDR2 SYDVKM. This CDR3 is built from 13 residues. The CDR3 spells CASSWDIQETQYF. DNA for the CDR3: TGTGCCAGCAGTTGGGACATCCAAGAGACCCAGTACTTC.

This clonotype was counted ten times or more. The chain has TRBV7-2 and TRBJ1-3; D possibly corresponds to TRBD1 (5 bases). Deletions cut 2 bases from V and 4 bases from J, with 15 bases between. This CDR3 region has 16 residues. Germline V gives CDR1 SGHTA, CDR2 FQGNSA. The CDR3 DNA reads as TGTGCCAGCAGCTTAATAGGGTCCGGGGGAGGAAACACCATATATTTT. Residues: CASSLIGSGGGNTIYF.

There are a few counts of this clonotype. CDR3 in amino acids: CSARTPGTGSSSPLHF. The DNA for the CDR3 is TGCAGTGCCCGAACCCCCGGGACAGGCTCCAGTTCACCCCTCCACTTT. V is TRBV20-1 and J is TRBJ1-6; 8 bases fit TRBD1. CDR1 DFQATT and CDR2 SNEGSKA come from the germline V gene (reference sequence). The CDR3 has 16 residues. Trimming removed 6 bases from V and 9 bases from J; junction bases left unmatched: 16.

This clonotype has a count of ten or more. J is TRBJ2-2 and V is TRBV19, with 7 nucleotides matching TRBD2. The CDR3 extends over 15 amino acids. Germline CDR1 and CDR2: LNHDA and SQIVND (reference sequence). With 7 bases clipped from V and 4 bases from J, the junction kept 9 bases outside the gene matches. The CDR3 nucleotides read TGTGCCAGTACCCAAAGCGGGGCCCCCACCGGGGAGCTGTTTTTT. Encoded protein: CASTQSGAPTGELFF.

This clonotype was observed at least ten times. The rearrangement uses TRBV18 and TRBJ1-1; D is unclear. CDR3 length equals 14 residues. CDR1 is KGHSH and CDR2 is LQKENI in the germline V gene. The V gene lost 3 bases and the J gene lost 1 base, with 9 bases spanning the gap. CDR3 amino acids: CASSPGGSNTEAFF. CDR3 bases: TGTGCCAGCTCACCTGGAGGGTCGAACACTGAAGCTTTCTTT.

This clonotype was picked up many times. The J gene is TRBJ2-5, the V gene TRBV28, with TRBD2 as a possible D gene (6 bases). Trimming pared 3 bases from V and 3 bases from J, leaving 11 bases between. Germline CDR1 is MDHEN and CDR2 is SYDVKM. CDR3 length: 14 amino acids. In nucleotides, the CDR3 is TGTGCCAGCAGTTTGGGGGGATCCAAAGAGACCCAGTACTTC. Translating it yields CASSLGGSKETQYF.